This T cell receptor beta chain was sequenced during a study of immune heterogeneity within non-small cell lung tumors. Template was bulk tumor genomic DNA, 600 to 650 ng per sample. Doctors removed several biopsies from each primary tumor during surgery, keeping them far apart. Patients underwent curative surgery for non-small cell lung cancer (untreated and newly diagnosed). A total of about 15 patients with newly diagnosed non-small cell lung cancer, all of whom were undergoing surgery with curative intent, made up the donors. The CDR3 runs 15 residues. CDR1 is SGHKS and CDR2 is YYEKEE in the germline V gene (reference sequence). The V and J ends lost 4 bases and 5 bases, in that order; junction bases with no gene match: 6. This clonotype is labeled as medium-sized. TCR beta CDR3 amplification used multiplex PCR with 32 V and 13 J primers. MiXCR, run by TCRdb on the multiplex PCR reads, gives a single entry per CDR3 protein. The sample comprises about 2,500 distinct CDR3 sequences, roughly a quarter of which are singletons, and roughly 11% rests with the top ten.

The V and J genes are TRBV5-5 and TRBJ2-2; the match to TRBD1 covers 9 bases. The specimen sequenced was lung tumor tissue. The origin of this receptor is a man in his forties with non-small cell lung cancer. CDR3 sequence: CASSGRTGATGELFF. CDR3 DNA: TGTGCCAGCAGCGGACGGACAGGGGCAACCGGGGAGCTGTTTTTT.